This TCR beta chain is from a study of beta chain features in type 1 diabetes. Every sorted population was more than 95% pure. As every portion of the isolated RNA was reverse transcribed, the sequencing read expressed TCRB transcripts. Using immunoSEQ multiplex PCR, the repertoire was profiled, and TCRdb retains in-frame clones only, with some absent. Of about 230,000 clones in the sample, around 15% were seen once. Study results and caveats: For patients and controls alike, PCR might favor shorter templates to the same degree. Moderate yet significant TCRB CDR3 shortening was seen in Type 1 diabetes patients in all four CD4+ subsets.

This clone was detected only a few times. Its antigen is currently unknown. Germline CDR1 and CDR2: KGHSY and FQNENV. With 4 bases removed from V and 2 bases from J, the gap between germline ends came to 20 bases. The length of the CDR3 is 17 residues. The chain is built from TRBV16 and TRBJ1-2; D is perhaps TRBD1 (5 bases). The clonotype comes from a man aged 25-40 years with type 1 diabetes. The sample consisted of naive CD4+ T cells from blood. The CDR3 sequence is CASSRNLPGRLNYGYTF. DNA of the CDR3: TGTGCCAGCAGCCGAAACCTCCCAGGGAGGTTGAACTATGGCTACACCTTC.